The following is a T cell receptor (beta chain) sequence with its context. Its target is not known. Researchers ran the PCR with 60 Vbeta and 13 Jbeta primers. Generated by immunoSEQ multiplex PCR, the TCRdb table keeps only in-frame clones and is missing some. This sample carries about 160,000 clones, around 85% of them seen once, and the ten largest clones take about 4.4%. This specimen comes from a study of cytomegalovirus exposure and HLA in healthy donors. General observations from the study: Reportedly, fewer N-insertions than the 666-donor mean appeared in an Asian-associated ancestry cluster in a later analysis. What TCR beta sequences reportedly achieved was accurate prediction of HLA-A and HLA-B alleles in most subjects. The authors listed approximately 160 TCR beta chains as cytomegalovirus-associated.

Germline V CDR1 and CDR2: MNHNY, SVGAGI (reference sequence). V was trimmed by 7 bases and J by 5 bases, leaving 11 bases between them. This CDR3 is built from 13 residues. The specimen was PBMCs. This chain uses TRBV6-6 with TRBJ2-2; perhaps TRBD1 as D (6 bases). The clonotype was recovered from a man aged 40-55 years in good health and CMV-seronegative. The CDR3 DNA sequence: TGTGCCAGCAATCAACAGGGAACCGGGGAGCTGTTTTTT. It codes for CASNQQGTGELFF.